This T cell receptor (beta chain) was found in a study of identical twins. Study outcomes and limitations: The analysis was cross-sectional rather than longitudinal within donors. Zero-insertion analyses might be partly confounded by invariant T cells like MAIT and iNKT. For cord blood, abundant beta clonotypes had fewer insertions, unlike memory repertoires, which showed none.

This clonotype has ten or more counts. Its specificity is unknown. Everyone who donated was a healthy Caucasian. TCRdb processed the 5' RACE reads anew with MiXCR; each CDR3 protein has one entry. The table includes 690,000 or so distinct CDR3 sequences, under 9% detected once. V was shortened by 7 bases and J by 3 bases, with 19 bases between the two germline ends. CDR1 and CDR2 from the germline V gene are MDHEN and SYDVKM. The CDR3 consists of 15 residues. The sample was also linked to a second study, of yellow fever vaccine responses in identical twins.

Sequenced input: PBMCs. The rearrangement links TRBV28 to TRBJ2-7, with D perhaps TRBD1 or TRBD2 (6 bases each). This receptor was taken from a woman under 30 in good health. This chain's CDR3 is CASMGTRGAVYEQYF. For the CDR3, the DNA is TGTGCCAGCATGGGGACAAGGGGGGCCGTCTACGAGCAGTACTTC.